The next 18 T cell receptor beta chains were all read from a single sample in a study of human T cells and chemical hapten exposure. MiXCR was run by TCRdb on the RACE reads, yielding one entry per CDR3 protein. The table has roughly 45,000 distinct CDR3 sequences, about 9% seen once; the top ten hold around 4.5%. Time point of the sample: patch test 1, 2 weeks after DPC sensitization. Documented treatment: therapeutic diphenylcyclopropenone sensitization with weekly scalp DPC. The specimen comprised whole blood, sampled in connection with sensitization to the hapten diphenylcyclopropenone (DPC). Receptors originate from a woman aged 45-59 years with alopecia areata. Some clones in this sample may be carry-over from other donors' samples.

Ten or more counts support this clonotype. The chain couples TRBV11-2 to TRBJ2-3, with a tentative D call TRBD2 (5 bases). Trimming left V 6 bases short and J 0 bases short, with 16 bases between. The germline gives CDR1 SGHAT, CDR2 FQNNGV. The CDR3 is 16 amino acids. The CDR3 DNA sequence: TGTGCCAGCAGACCCCGATGGGGAGCTAGCACAGATACGCAGTATTTT. It yields the protein CASRPRWGASTDTQYF. Combining the CDR3 with reference TRBV11-2 and TRBJ2-3 gives the whole variable domain EAGVAQSPRYKIIEKRQSVAFWCNPISGHATLYWYQQILGQGPKLLIQFQNNGVVDDSQLPKDRFSAERLKGVDSTLKIQPAKLEDSAVYLCASRPRWGASTDTQYFGPGTRLTVL.

This clonotype came up a few times. J is TRBJ2-3 and V is TRBV11-2; TRBD1 is a possible D gene (6 bases). CDR3 length equals 13 residues. Germline V gene data show CDR1 as SGHAT and CDR2 as FQNNGV. The V end lost 7 bases, the J end lost 5 bases, and 13 bases lay between the germline ends. The CDR3 DNA follows: TGTGCCAGCACCCTAAGGACAGAAGATACGCAGTATTTT. Its translation is CASTLRTEDTQYF.

In this sample, this clonotype turned up a few times. This rearrangement joins TRBV28 to TRBJ2-7, with unresolved D. The CDR3 is made up of 12 amino acids. CDR1 MDHEN and CDR2 SYDVKM come from the germline V gene. With 5 bases removed from V and 1 base from J, the gap between germline ends came to 6 bases. The CDR3 here is CASSIDSYEQYF. CDR3 nucleotide sequence: TGTGCCAGCAGTATTGATTCCTACGAGCAGTACTTC.

This clonotype was seen repeatedly, ten times or more. This sequence joins TRBV7-2 and TRBJ1-3, with no clear D. The CDR3 consists of 15 residues. V was trimmed by 5 bases and J by 0 bases, leaving 11 bases between them. Germline CDR1 is SGHTA and CDR2 is FQGNSA. The CDR3 nucleotides are TGTGCCAGCAGCCCCGTGGGTAACTCTGGAAACACCATATATTTT. It encodes CASSPVGNSGNTIYF.

This clonotype showed up many times. The chain carries TRBV30 and TRBJ2-1; 9 bases line up with TRBD1. The germline gives CDR1 GTSNPN, CDR2 SVGIG (reference sequence). Trimming removed 2 bases from V and 6 bases from J; junction bases left unmatched: 8. The CDR3 consists of 15 residues. Here the CDR3 DNA reads TGTGCCTGGAGTCTTACAGGGGGCCTTGTCAATGAGCAGTTCTTC. It translates to CAWSLTGGLVNEQFF.

This clonotype was seen a few times. The chain is built from TRBV18 and TRBJ2-6; D uncertain. Trimming pared 3 bases from V and 0 bases from J, leaving 9 bases between. CDR1 is KGHSH, CDR2 LQKENI, per germline. The CDR3 is made up of 16 amino acids. CDR3 nucleotides: TGTGCCAGCTCACCCCAGACCGTCTCTGGGGCCAACGTCCTGACTTTC. Its translation: CASSPQTVSGANVLTF.

This clonotype was recorded at least ten times. The chain links TRBV7-2 to TRBJ2-1; the D is unclear. The CDR3 is made up of 13 amino acids. Trimming removed 5 bases from V and 6 bases from J, with 11 bases in between. Germline CDR1 reads SGHTA; CDR2 reads FQGNSA. The CDR3 DNA sequence: TGTGCCAGCAGCCTCCCCCCGGTCAATGAGCAGTTCTTC. Its translation: CASSLPPVNEQFF.

This clonotype was detected a few times. The chain is built from TRBV24-1 and TRBJ2-1; TRBD2 aligns across 11 bases. V was clipped by 4 bases and J by 0 bases; unmatched bases: 1. CDR1 is KGHDR, CDR2 SFDVKD, per germline. The length of the CDR3 is 16 residues. The CDR3 loop is CATSDTSGSSYNEQFF. The CDR3 DNA reads TGTGCCACCAGTGACACTAGCGGGAGCTCCTACAATGAGCAGTTCTTC.

This clonotype has at least ten counts. The chain recombines TRBV3-1 with TRBJ2-1; D may correspond to TRBD1 or TRBD2 (5 bases each). The V and J ends lost 6 bases and 1 base respectively, with 10 bases between them. The germline CDR1 and CDR2 sequences are LGHDT and YNNKEL (reference sequence). The CDR3 runs to 14 residues. The CDR3 coding sequence is TGTGCCAGCAGGGGAGACAGATCCTACAATGAGCAGTTCTTC. Translation gives CASRGDRSYNEQFF.

This clonotype was detected many times. The genes are TRBV12-5 and TRBJ2-1, with 8 nucleotides matching TRBD2. CDR1 is LGHNT and CDR2 is FRNRAP in the germline V gene. The CDR3 spans 15 residues. J was trimmed by 2 bases and V by 4 bases; bases with no gene match: 4. Here the CDR3 reads CASGSGTSPYNEQFF. CDR3 bases: TGTGCTAGTGGTTCCGGGACTAGTCCCTACAATGAGCAGTTCTTC. Using reference TRBV12-5 and TRBJ2-1 for the parts outside the CDR3, the full variable domain is DARVTQTPRHKVTEMGQEVTMRCQPILGHNTVFWYRQTMMQGLELLAYFRNRAPLDDSGMPKDRFSAEMPDATLATLKIQPSEPRDSAVYFCASGSGTSPYNEQFFGPGTRLTVL.

The rearrangement uses TRBV5-1 and TRBJ2-5; D might be TRBD2 (6 bases). Germline V gene data show CDR1 as SGHRS and CDR2 as YFSETQ. Trimming stripped 4 bases from V and 1 base from J, with 11 bases between. The CDR3 extends over 14 amino acids. CDR3 sequence reads: CASSPTSLQETQYF. The DNA of the CDR3 is TGCGCCAGCAGCCCTACTAGCCTCCAAGAGACCCAGTACTTC.

Many counts were recorded for this clonotype. The chain recombines TRBV4-3 with TRBJ2-1; 13 bases agree with TRBD2. This CDR3 has 19 residues. Looked up from germline, CDR1 is LGHNA and CDR2 is YSLEER. The J segment lost 0 bases and the V segment lost 2 bases, leaving 7 bases of the junction unmatched. The CDR3 nucleotides read TGCGCCAGCAGCCAAAGGACTAGCGGGAGCCACAGCTCCTACAATGAGCAGTTCTTC. This codes for CASSQRTSGSHSSYNEQFF.

This clonotype was counted at least ten times. The chain links TRBV30 to TRBJ2-2; D may be TRBD1 (5 bases). From germline, CDR1 is GTSNPN and CDR2 SVGIG (reference sequence). V lost 4 bases and J lost 0, with 15 bases in between. This CDR3 is 16 amino acids long. The CDR3 is CAWNNLPGSNTGELFF. In DNA, the CDR3 is TGTGCCTGGAATAACTTACCAGGGTCGAACACCGGGGAGCTGTTTTTT.

This clonotype was recorded many times. The chain uses TRBV6-1 and TRBJ2-1; TRBD1 or TRBD2 may be the D gene (6 bases each). There are 13 residues in the CDR3. Germline V gene lookup returns CDR1 MNHNS and CDR2 SASEGT. Trimming took off 4 bases at V and 5 bases at J, with 9 bases between the two ends. DNA of the CDR3: TGTGCCAGCAGTGTAGGGGGGAACAATGAGCAGTTCTTC. It yields the protein CASSVGGNNEQFF.

This clonotype showed up many times. J is TRBJ1-1 and V is TRBV7-9; possible D gene TRBD1, 6 bases. This CDR3 has 15 residues. In germline, CDR1 is SEHNR, CDR2 FQNEAQ (reference sequence). V was pared by 1 base and J by 1 base, with 10 bases between. This CDR3 is CASSLDMGANTEAFF. The CDR3 DNA sequence: TGTGCCAGCAGCTTAGACATGGGGGCGAACACTGAAGCTTTCTTT.

The genes are TRBV29-1 and TRBJ2-1; 12 positions match TRBD2. The length of the CDR3 is 13 residues. Trimming removed 3 bases from V and 15 bases from J; junction bases left unmatched: 9. The germline gives CDR1 SQVTM, CDR2 ANQGSEA. CDR3 amino acids: CSVETSGSPLPFF. CDR3 nucleotide sequence: TGCAGCGTTGAGACTAGCGGGAGCCCTCTCCCGTTCTTC.

The chain is built from TRBV28 and TRBJ2-3, with D possibly being TRBD2 (6 bases). Germline CDR1 MDHEN, CDR2 SYDVKM. Trimming removed 5 bases from V and 5 bases from J, with 11 bases in between. This CDR3 has 13 residues. The CDR3: CASSGGLGDTQYF. CDR3 DNA: TGTGCCAGCAGTGGGGGACTTGGAGATACGCAGTATTTT. Looking up the rest from reference TRBV28 and TRBJ2-3 gives the full variable domain: DVKVTQSSRYLVKRTGEKVFLECVQDMDHENMFWYRQDPGLGLRLIYFSYDVKMKEKGDIPEGYSVSREKKERFSLILESASTNQTSMYLCASSGGLGDTQYFGPGTRLTVL.

A few counts support this clonotype. This sequence joins TRBV3-1 and TRBJ1-6; D not certain. V was shortened by 4 bases and J by 9 bases, with 13 bases between the two germline ends. Germline V gene data show CDR1 as LGHDT and CDR2 as YNNKEL (reference sequence). The CDR3 runs 14 residues. The CDR3 DNA reads as TGTGCCAGCAGCCGGACCTCGCCGGCTTCACCCCTCCACTTT. Its translation: CASSRTSPASPLHF.